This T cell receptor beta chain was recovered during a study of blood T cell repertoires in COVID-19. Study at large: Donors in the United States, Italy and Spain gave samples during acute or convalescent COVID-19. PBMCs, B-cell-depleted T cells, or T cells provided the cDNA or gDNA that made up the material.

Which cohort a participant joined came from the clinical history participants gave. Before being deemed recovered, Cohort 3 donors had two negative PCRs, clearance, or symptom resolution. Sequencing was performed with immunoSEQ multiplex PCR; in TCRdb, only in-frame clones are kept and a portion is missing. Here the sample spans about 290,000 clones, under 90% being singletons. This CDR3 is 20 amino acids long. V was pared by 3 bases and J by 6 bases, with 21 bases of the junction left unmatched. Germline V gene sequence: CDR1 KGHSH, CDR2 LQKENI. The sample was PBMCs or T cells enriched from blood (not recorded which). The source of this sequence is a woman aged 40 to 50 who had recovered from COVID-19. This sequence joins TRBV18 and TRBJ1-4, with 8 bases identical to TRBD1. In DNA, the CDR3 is TGTGCCAGCTCACCGACCTCCAGAATCTTTCAGGGGGCCGAGGATGAAAAACTGTTTTTT. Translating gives CASSPTSRIFQGAEDEKLFF.